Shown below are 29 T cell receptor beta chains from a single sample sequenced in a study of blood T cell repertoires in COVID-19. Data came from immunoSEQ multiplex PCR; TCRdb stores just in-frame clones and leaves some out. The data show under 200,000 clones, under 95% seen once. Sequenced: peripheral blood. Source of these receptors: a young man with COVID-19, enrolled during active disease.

The CDR3 loop is CASSIGQTNNSPLHF. CDR3 bases: TGTGCCAGCAGCATAGGACAGACCAATAATTCACCCCTCCACTTT. The chain employs TRBV14 and TRBJ1-6, with TRBD1 as a possible D gene (6 bases). The length of the CDR3 is 15 residues. The V gene's germline CDR1 is SGHDN and CDR2 FVKESK. Trimming took off 5 bases at V and 5 bases at J, with 13 bases between the two ends. Based on the CDR3 plus reference TRBV14 and TRBJ1-6, the full variable domain is EAGVTQFPSHSVIEKGQTVTLRCDPISGHDNLYWYRRVMGKEIKFLLHFVKESKQDESGMPNNRFLAERTGGTYSTLKVQPAELEDSGVYFCASSIGQTNNSPLHFGNGTRLTVT.

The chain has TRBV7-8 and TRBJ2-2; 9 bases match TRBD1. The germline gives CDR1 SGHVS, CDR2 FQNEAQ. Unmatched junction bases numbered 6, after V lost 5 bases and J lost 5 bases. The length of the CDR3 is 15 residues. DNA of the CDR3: TGTGCCAGCAGCCTGGGGACAGGGCGAACCGGGGAGCTGTTTTTT. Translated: CASSLGTGRTGELFF.

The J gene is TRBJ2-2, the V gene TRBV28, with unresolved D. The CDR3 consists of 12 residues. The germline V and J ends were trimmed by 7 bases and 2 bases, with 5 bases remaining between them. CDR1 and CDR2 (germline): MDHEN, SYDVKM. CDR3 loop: CASTENTGELFF. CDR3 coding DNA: TGTGCCAGCACAGAAAACACCGGGGAGCTGTTTTTT. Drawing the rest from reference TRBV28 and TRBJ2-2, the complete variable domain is DVKVTQSSRYLVKRTGEKVFLECVQDMDHENMFWYRQDPGLGLRLIYFSYDVKMKEKGDIPEGYSVSREKKERFSLILESASTNQTSMYLCASTENTGELFFGEGSRLTVL.

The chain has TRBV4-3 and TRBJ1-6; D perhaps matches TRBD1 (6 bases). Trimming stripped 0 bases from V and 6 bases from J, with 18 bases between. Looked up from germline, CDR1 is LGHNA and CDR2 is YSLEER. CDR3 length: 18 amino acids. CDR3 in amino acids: CASSQDWEGGRGNSPLHF. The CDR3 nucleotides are TGCGCCAGCAGCCAAGATTGGGAGGGGGGCCGGGGTAATTCACCCCTCCACTTT.

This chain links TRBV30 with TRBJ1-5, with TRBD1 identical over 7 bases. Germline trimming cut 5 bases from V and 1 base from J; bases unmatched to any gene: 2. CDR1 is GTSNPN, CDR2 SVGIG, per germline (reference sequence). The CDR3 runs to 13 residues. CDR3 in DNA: TGTGCCTGGCAACAGGGGAGCAATCAGCCCCAGCATTTT. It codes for CAWQQGSNQPQHF.

This chain's CDR3 is CASSASGRQGYYYGYTF. CDR3 in DNA: TGCGCCAGCAGCGCAAGTGGTCGGCAGGGTTACTACTATGGCTACACCTTC. This chain joins TRBV4-3 and TRBJ1-2, with D perhaps TRBD1 (5 bases). The V gene's germline CDR1 is LGHNA and CDR2 YSLEER. V was clipped by 5 bases and J by 3 bases, with 22 bases between them. The CDR3 contains 17 residues.

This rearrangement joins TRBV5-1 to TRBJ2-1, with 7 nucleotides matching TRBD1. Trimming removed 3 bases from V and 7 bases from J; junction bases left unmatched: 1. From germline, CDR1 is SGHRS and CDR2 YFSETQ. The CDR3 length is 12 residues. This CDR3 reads CASSSQGNEQFF. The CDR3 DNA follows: TGCGCCAGCAGCTCACAGGGGAATGAGCAGTTCTTC.

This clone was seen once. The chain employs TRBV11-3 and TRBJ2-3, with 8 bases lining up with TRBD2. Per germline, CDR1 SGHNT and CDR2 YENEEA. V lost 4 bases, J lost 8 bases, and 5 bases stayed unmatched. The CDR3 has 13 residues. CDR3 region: CASSSLAGGTQYF. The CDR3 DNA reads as TGTGCCAGCAGCTCGCTGGCGGGAGGTACGCAGTATTTT.

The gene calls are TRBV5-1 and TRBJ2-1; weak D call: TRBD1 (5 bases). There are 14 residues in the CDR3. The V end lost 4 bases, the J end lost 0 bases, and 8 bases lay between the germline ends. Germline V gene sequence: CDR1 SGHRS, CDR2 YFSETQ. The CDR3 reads CASSPDTSYNEQFF. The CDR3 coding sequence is TGCGCCAGCAGCCCGGACACCTCCTACAATGAGCAGTTCTTC.

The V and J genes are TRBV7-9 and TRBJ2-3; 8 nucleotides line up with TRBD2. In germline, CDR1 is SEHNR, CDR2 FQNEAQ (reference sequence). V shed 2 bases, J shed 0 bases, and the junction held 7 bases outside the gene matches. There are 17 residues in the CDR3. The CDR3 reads CASSLKGAGGSTDTQYF. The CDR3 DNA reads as TGTGCCAGCAGCTTAAAAGGGGCGGGGGGAAGCACAGATACGCAGTATTTT.

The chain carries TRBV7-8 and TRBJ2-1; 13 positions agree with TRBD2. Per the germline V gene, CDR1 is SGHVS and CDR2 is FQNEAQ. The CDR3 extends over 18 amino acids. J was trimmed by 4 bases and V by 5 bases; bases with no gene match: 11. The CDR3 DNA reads TGTGCCAGCAGCGGGGCTCCCGGGACTAGCGGGGTTTACAATGAGCAGTTCTTC. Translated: CASSGAPGTSGVYNEQFF.

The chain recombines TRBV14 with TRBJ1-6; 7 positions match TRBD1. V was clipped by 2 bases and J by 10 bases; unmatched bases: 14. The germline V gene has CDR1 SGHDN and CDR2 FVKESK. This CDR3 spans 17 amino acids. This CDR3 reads CASSQWGYGQDDSPLHF. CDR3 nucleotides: TGTGCCAGCAGCCAATGGGGATATGGACAGGACGACTCACCCCTCCACTTT. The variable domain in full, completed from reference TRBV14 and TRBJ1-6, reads EAGVTQFPSHSVIEKGQTVTLRCDPISGHDNLYWYRRVMGKEIKFLLHFVKESKQDESGMPNNRFLAERTGGTYSTLKVQPAELEDSGVYFCASSQWGYGQDDSPLHFGNGTRLTVT.

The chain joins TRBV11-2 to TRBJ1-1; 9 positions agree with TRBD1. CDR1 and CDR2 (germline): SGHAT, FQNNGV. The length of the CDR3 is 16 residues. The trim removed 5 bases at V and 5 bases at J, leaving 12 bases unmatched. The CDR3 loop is CASSPSSGQGGTEAFF. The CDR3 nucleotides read TGTGCCAGCAGCCCCAGCTCGGGACAGGGAGGAACTGAAGCTTTCTTT.

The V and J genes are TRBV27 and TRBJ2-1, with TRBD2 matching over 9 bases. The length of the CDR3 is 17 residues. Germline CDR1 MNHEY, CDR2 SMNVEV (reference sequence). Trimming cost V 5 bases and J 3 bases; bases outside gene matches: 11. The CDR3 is CASSRAPSAGGYNEQFF. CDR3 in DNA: TGTGCCAGCAGTAGGGCTCCTTCAGCGGGAGGCTACAATGAGCAGTTCTTC.

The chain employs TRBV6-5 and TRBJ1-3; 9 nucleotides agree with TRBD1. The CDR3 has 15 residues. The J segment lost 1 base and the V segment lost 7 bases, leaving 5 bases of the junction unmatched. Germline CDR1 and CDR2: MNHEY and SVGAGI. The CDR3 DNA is TGTGCCAGCACCGGACAGGGGATTTCTGGAAACACCATATATTTT. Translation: CASTGQGISGNTIYF.

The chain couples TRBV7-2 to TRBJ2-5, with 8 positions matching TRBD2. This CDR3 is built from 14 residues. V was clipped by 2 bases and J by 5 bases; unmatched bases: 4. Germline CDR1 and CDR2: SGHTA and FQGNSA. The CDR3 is CASSLPGGEETQYF. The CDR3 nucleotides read TGTGCCAGCAGCTTACCGGGAGGGGAGGAGACCCAGTACTTC.

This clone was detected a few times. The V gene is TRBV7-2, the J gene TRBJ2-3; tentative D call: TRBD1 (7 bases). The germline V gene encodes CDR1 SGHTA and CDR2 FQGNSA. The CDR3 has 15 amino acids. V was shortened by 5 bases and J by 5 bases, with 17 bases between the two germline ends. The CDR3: CASSREGARGDTQYF. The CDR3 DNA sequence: TGTGCCAGCAGCCGCGAGGGGGCGCGGGGAGATACGCAGTATTTT.

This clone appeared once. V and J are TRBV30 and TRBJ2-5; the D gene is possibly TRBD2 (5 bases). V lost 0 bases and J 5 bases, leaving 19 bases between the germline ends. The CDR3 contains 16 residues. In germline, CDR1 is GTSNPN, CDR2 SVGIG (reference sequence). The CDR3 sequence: CAWSVGGRGGRETQYF. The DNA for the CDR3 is TGTGCCTGGAGTGTAGGTGGGAGAGGTGGGCGTGAGACCCAGTACTTC.

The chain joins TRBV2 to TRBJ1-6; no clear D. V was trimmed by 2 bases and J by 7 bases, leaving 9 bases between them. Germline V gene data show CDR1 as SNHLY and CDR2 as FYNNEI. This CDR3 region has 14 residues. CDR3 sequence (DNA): TGTGCCAGCAGTGAATGGGGAGGGAATTCACCCCTCCACTTT. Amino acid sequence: CASSEWGGNSPLHF. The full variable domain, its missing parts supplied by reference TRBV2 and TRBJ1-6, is EPEVTQTPSHQVTQMGQEVILRCVPISNHLYFYWYRQILGQKVEFLVSFYNNEISEKSEIFDDQFSVERPDGSNFTLKIRSTKLEDSAMYFCASSEWGGNSPLHFGNGTRLTVT.

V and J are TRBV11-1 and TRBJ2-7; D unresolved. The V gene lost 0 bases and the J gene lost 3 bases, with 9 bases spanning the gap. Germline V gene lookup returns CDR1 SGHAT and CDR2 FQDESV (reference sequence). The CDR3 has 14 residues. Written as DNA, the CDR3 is TGTGCCAGCAGCTTAGCATCCGGGTTCTACGAGCAGTACTTC. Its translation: CASSLASGFYEQYF.

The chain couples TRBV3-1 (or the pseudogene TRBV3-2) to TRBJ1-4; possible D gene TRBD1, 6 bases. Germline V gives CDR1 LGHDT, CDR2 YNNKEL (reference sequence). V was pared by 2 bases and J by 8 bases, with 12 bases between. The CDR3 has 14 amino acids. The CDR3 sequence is CASSQKGQGEKLFF. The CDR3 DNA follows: TGTGCCAGCAGCCAAAAGGGACAAGGAGAAAAACTGTTTTTT.

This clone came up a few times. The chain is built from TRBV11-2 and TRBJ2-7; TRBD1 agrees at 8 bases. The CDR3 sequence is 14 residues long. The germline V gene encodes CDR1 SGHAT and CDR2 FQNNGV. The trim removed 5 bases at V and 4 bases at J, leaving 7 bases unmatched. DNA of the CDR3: TGTGCCAGCAGCACCGGACAGGGAGATTACGAGCAGTACTTC. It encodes CASSTGQGDYEQYF.

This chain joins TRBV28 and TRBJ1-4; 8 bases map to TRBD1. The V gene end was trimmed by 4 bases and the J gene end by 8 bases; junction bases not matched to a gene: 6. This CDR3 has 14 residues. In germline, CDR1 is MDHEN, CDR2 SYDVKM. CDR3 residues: CASSSGQGREKLFF. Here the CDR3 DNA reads TGTGCCAGCAGTTCAGGACAGGGTCGCGAAAAACTGTTTTTT. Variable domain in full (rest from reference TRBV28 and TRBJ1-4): DVKVTQSSRYLVKRTGEKVFLECVQDMDHENMFWYRQDPGLGLRLIYFSYDVKMKEKGDIPEGYSVSREKKERFSLILESASTNQTSMYLCASSSGQGREKLFFGSGTQLSVL.

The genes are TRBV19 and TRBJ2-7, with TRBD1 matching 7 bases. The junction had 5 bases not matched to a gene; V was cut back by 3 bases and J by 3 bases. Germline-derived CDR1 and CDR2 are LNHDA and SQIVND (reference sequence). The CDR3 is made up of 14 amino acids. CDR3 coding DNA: TGTGCCAGTAGTATCTGGAACAGGGGCTACGAGCAGTACTTC. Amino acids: CASSIWNRGYEQYF.

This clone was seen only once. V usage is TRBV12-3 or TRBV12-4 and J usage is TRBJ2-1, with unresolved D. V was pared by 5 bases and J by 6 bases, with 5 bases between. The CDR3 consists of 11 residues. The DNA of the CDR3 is TGTGCCAGCAGTCTTAGCAATGAGCAGTTCTTC. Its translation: CASSLSNEQFF.

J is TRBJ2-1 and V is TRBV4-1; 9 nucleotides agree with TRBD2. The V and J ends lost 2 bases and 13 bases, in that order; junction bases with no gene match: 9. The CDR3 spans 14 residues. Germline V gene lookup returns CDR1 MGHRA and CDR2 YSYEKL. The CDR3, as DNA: TGCGCCAGCAGCCAAAGGGTTCTAGCGGGATCCCAGTTCTTC. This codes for CASSQRVLAGSQFF.

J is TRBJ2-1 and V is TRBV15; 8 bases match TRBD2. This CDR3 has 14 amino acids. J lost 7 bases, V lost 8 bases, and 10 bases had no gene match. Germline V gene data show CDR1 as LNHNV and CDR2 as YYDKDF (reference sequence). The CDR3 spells CATVSGGGLNEQFF. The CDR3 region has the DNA TGTGCCACCGTCTCGGGAGGGGGATTAAATGAGCAGTTCTTC. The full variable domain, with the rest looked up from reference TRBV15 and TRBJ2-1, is DAMVIQNPRYQVTQFGKPVTLSCSQTLNHNVMYWYQQKSSQAPKLLFHYYDKDFNNEADTPDNFQSRRPNTSFCFLDIRSPGLGDTAMYLCATVSGGGLNEQFFGPGTRLTVL.

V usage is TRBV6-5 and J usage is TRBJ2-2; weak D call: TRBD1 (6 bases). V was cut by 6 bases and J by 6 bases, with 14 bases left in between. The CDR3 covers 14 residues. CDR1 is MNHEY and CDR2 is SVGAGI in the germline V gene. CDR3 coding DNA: TGTGCCAGCAGCCAACAGGGAAGGGCCGGGGAGCTGTTTTTT. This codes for CASSQQGRAGELFF.

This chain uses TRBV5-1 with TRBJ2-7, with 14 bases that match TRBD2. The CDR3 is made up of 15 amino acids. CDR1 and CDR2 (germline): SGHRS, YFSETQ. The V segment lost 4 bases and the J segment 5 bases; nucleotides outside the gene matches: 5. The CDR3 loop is CASSQGLAGVNEQYF. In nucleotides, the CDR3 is TGCGCCAGCAGCCAGGGACTAGCGGGAGTGAACGAGCAGTACTTC. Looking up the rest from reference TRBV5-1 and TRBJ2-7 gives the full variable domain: KAGVTQTPRYLIKTRGQQVTLSCSPISGHRSVSWYQQTPGQGLQFLFEYFSETQRNKGNFPGRFSGRQFSNSRSEMNVSTLELGDSALYLCASSQGLAGVNEQYFGPGTRLTVT.